The 26 T cell receptor beta chains in this list originate from one sample, sequenced in a study of blood T cells in healthy people across ages. The authors ran a second PCR of roughly 6 to 12 cycles using a sample-barcoded 5' primer and a J-beta primer mix. TCRdb used MiXCR to reprocess the 5' RACE reads, holding one entry per CDR3 protein. The sample consists of more than 500,000 distinct CDR3 sequences, 25% to 35% of them appearing once. The same specimen was also included in a second study, on T cells of mothers and their children.

Sequencing used blood. All receptors come from a boy younger than 10 in good health.

This rearrangement joins TRBV18 to TRBJ2-1; 7 nucleotides align to TRBD2. The J call may be mistaken, given a closer DNA end match to TRBJ2-7. Germline values: CDR1 KGHSH, CDR2 LQKENI. The CDR3 length is 16 residues. CDR3 sequence: CASSPRMRGGYHEQYF. In DNA, the CDR3 is TGTGCCAGCTCACCACGAATGCGCGGGGGTTACCACGAGCAGTACTTC.

This clonotype was seen once. V gene TRBV7-6 combines with J gene TRBJ2-1; 9 bases align to TRBD2. Trimming cost V 1 base and J 2 bases; bases outside gene matches: 6. The germline CDR1 and CDR2 sequences are SGHVS and FNYEAQ. CDR3 length: 17 residues. CDR3 loop: CASSLGQVAGAYNEQFF. The CDR3, as DNA: TGTGCCAGCAGCTTAGGCCAGGTAGCGGGAGCCTACAATGAGCAGTTCTTC.

A remark on this clonotype: One junction end does not reproduce the germline sequence, and a read error may be involved. The V and J genes are TRBV12-3 or TRBV12-4 and TRBJ2-3; TRBD1 is a possible D gene (5 bases). The CDR3 runs to 15 residues. CDR3 nucleotide sequence: TGTGCCAGCAGTTTAGTTCAGGGCGGCACAGGTACGCAGTATTTT. Residues: CASSLVQGGTGTQYF.

The table lists this clonotype with a few counts. The chain joins TRBV12-3 or TRBV12-4 to TRBJ2-7; 9 bases fit TRBD2. With 6 bases clipped from V and 3 bases from J, the junction kept 6 bases outside the gene matches. The length of the CDR3 is 14 residues. CDR3 DNA sequence: TGTGCCAGCAGAGAGCGGGGGGCGGGCTACGAGCAGTACTTC. Its protein is CASRERGAGYEQYF.

The chain has TRBV19 and TRBJ1-6, with 9 bases identical to TRBD1. Germline V gene sequence: CDR1 LNHDA, CDR2 SQIVND (reference sequence). The junction had 8 bases not matched to a gene; V was cut back by 10 bases and J by 10 bases. CDR3 size: 13 residues. CDR3 sequence reads: CATGGTGMSPLHF. DNA for the CDR3: TGTGCCACTGGGGGGACAGGGATGTCACCCCTCCACTTT.

CDR3: CASTPWTVNTEAFF. CDR3 coding DNA: TGTGCCAGCACCCCTTGGACGGTGAACACTGAAGCTTTCTTT. This chain connects TRBV12-3 or TRBV12-4 to TRBJ1-1; D is uncertain. Trimming took off 7 bases at V and 0 bases at J, with 12 bases between the two ends. This CDR3 is built from 14 residues.

This clonotype appeared a few times. An end of the junction differs from the germline gene, which may be a read error. The chain is built from TRBV6-5 and TRBJ1-2; TRBD1 matches 7 bases. Germline V lookup: CDR1 MNHEY, CDR2 SVGAGI. The CDR3 totals 16 residues. The CDR3 region has the DNA TGTGCCAGCAGTTACCGCCTGAGGGGGCCTAAGTATGGCTACACCTTC. It yields the protein CASSYRLRGPKYGYTF.

The chain has TRBV7-2 and TRBJ2-1, with a weak D call TRBD2 (5 bases). V was cut by 3 bases and J by 6 bases, with 15 bases left in between. The CDR3 contains 15 residues. Germline assignment: CDR1 SGHTA and CDR2 FQGNSA. The CDR3 protein is CASSFYPLSGNEQFF. CDR3 coding DNA: TGTGCCAGCAGCTTTTATCCCCTAAGCGGCAATGAGCAGTTCTTC.

CDR3 coding DNA: TGTGCCAGCACCCAAGGGGACCAGACTTACAATGAGCAGTTCTTC. Protein product: CASTQGDQTYNEQFF. The rearrangement joins TRBV7-9 to TRBJ2-5, with D perhaps TRBD1 or TRBD2 (5 bases each). The J call is in doubt because the DNA end fits TRBJ2-1 better. CDR3 length equals 15 residues. Germline lookup yields CDR1 SEHNR and CDR2 FQNEAQ (reference sequence).

In this sample, this clonotype turned up a few times. The chain has TRBV20-1 and TRBJ2-5, with 11 bases lining up with TRBD2. Germline CDR1 reads DFQATT; CDR2 reads SNEGSKA (reference sequence). J was trimmed by 1 base and V by 2 bases; bases with no gene match: 6. The CDR3 spans 16 residues. For the CDR3, the DNA is TGCAGTGCTAGACCTTCTAGCGGGGGGTTCCAAGAGACCCAGTACTTC. Translated: CSARPSSGGFQETQYF.

This clonotype turned up a few times. The chain employs TRBV10-3 and TRBJ2-7; TRBD2 might be the D (6 bases). This CDR3 is built from 14 residues. V lost 7 bases and J lost 0, with 13 bases in between. Germline CDR1 is ENHRY and CDR2 is SYGVKD. The CDR3 DNA is TGTGCCATCACCTCTGGCGGGGCCTCCTACGAGCAGTACTTC. Translating gives CAITSGGASYEQYF.

This clonotype turned up a few times. V and J are TRBV12-3 or TRBV12-4 and TRBJ2-6, with D hard to call. The CDR3 has 15 amino acids. The ends were cut back, 7 bases at V and 2 bases at J, with 12 bases in the middle. The CDR3 DNA follows: TGTGCCAGCACCCAAATCCTCACTGGGGCCAACGTCCTGACTTTC. Translated, it gives CASTQILTGANVLTF.

The chain links TRBV4-2 to TRBJ1-2, with D perhaps matching TRBD1 (6 bases). Trimming cost V 0 bases and J 2 bases, with 10 bases left between them. The CDR3 is 15 residues long. Germline lookup yields CDR1 LGHNA and CDR2 YNFKEQ. CDR3 sequence (DNA): TGTGCCAGCAGCCAAGAGGGGCAGGGGAACTATGGCTACACCTTC. Encoded protein: CASSQEGQGNYGYTF.

In regard to this clonotype: One end of the junction is discordant with germline, which a read error may explain. The chain combines TRBV24-1 with TRBJ2-5; D unresolved. The J call may be incorrect, as the DNA end agrees better with TRBJ2-1. Germline V gene lookup returns CDR1 KGHDR and CDR2 SFDVKD. This CDR3 region has 13 residues. The CDR3 DNA is TGTGCCACCAGTGGTTCAGGCTACAACGAGCAGTTCTTC. Its translation is CATSGSGYNEQFF.

The chain's CDR3 is CASSFIRGKSNQPQHF. CDR3 nucleotide sequence: TGTGCCAGCAGCTTTATTCGGGGCAAGAGCAATCAGCCCCAGCATTTT. The V gene is TRBV11-3, the J gene TRBJ1-5; possible D gene TRBD1, 5 bases. From germline, CDR1 is SGHNT and CDR2 YENEEA. V was shortened by 3 bases and J by 1 base, with 13 bases between the two germline ends. The CDR3 runs 16 residues.

V is TRBV11-1 and J is TRBJ2-7; no definite D call. V dropped 0 bases and J dropped 3 bases, with 12 bases sitting between them. The CDR3 is 15 residues long. Germline CDR1 SGHAT, CDR2 FQDESV (reference sequence). The CDR3 spells CASSLAWGVDYEQYF. For the CDR3, the DNA is TGTGCCAGCAGCTTAGCTTGGGGTGTAGACTACGAGCAGTACTTC.

This chain links TRBV12-3 or TRBV12-4 with TRBJ1-2; D is possibly TRBD1 (6 bases). Trimming removed 5 bases from V and 5 bases from J, with 12 bases in between. This CDR3 has 13 residues. CDR3 in amino acids: CASSLGTTYGYTF. The CDR3 bases are TGTGCCAGCAGTCTAGGGACAACTTATGGCTACACCTTC.

This clonotype has just a few counts. The CDR3 nucleotides read TGTGCCACCAGCAGAGATCTCTCCCCTCAGGGAAGGGACACTGAAGCTTTCTTT. Protein product: CATSRDLSPQGRDTEAFF. This chain joins TRBV15 and TRBJ1-1, with D possibly being TRBD1 (5 bases). The CDR3 is made up of 18 amino acids. Germline values: CDR1 LNHNV, CDR2 YYDKDF (reference sequence). V lost 0 bases and J 3 bases, leaving 20 bases between the germline ends.

This clonotype was counted ten times or more. J is TRBJ2-2 and V is TRBV20-1, with 7 positions matching TRBD2. Germline V lookup: CDR1 DFQATT, CDR2 SNEGSKA (reference sequence). This CDR3 is 17 amino acids long. The V segment lost 0 bases and the J segment 3 bases; nucleotides outside the gene matches: 10. The CDR3: CSARDRETGGDTGELFF. CDR3 nucleotide sequence: TGCAGTGCTAGAGATCGGGAAACGGGGGGTGACACCGGGGAGCTGTTTTTT.

In its sample, this clonotype was seen a few times. The CDR3 region has the DNA TGTGCCAGCAGCCAGACAGCGAAAGGGGCCCAGTACTTC. This translates into CASSQTAKGAQYF. The chain joins TRBV12-3 or TRBV12-4 to TRBJ2-5, with a weak D call TRBD1 (5 bases). The length of the CDR3 is 13 residues. Trimming shortened V by 6 bases and J by 9 bases, and 17 bases separated the two germline ends.

In its sample, this clonotype was seen a few times. The gene calls are TRBV20-1 and TRBJ2-1; D unresolved. V lost 0 bases to trimming and J lost 5 bases, with 11 bases between them. The CDR3 is 14 residues long. CDR1 DFQATT and CDR2 SNEGSKA come from the germline V gene (reference sequence). CDR3 in amino acids: CSARDGLGNNEQFF. The CDR3 DNA reads as TGCAGTGCTAGAGATGGGCTAGGCAACAATGAGCAGTTCTTC.

The chain has TRBV12-3 or TRBV12-4 and TRBJ2-1; D perhaps matches TRBD1 (7 bases). V lost 6 bases, J lost 8 bases, and 17 bases lay in between. The CDR3 has 14 residues. Written as DNA, the CDR3 is TGTGCCAGCAGAGGGGCAGGGGGGTTGGATGAGCAGTTCTTC. It codes for CASRGAGGLDEQFF.

This clonotype was recorded a few times. The J gene is TRBJ2-7, the V gene TRBV3-1; D uncertain. Deletions cut 0 bases from V and 4 bases from J, with 7 bases between. CDR3 length: 13 amino acids. The germline V gene encodes CDR1 LGHDT and CDR2 YNNKEL (reference sequence). The CDR3 DNA is TGTGCCAGCAGCCAAGATATCCCGTACGAGCAGTACTTC. Its translation: CASSQDIPYEQYF.

The table lists this clonotype with a few counts. The chain links TRBV20-1 to TRBJ2-5; 10 nucleotides line up with TRBD2. This CDR3 contains 14 residues. Germline CDR1 is DFQATT and CDR2 is SNEGSKA (reference sequence). Germline trimming cut 5 bases from V and 0 bases from J; bases unmatched to any gene: 3. CDR3 DNA sequence: TGCAGTGCTGGAACTAGCGGGGACCAAGAGACCCAGTACTTC. This codes for CSAGTSGDQETQYF.

This sequence joins TRBV7-9 and TRBJ2-1, with TRBD2 identical over 7 bases. V shed 5 bases and J 3 bases; nucleotides not matched to a gene: 16. CDR1 SEHNR and CDR2 FQNEAQ come from the germline V gene (reference sequence). CDR3 length: 18 residues. The CDR3 protein is CASSRQSAAGSLYNEQFF. CDR3 bases: TGTGCCAGCAGCCGGCAAAGTGCAGCGGGATCTCTCTACAATGAGCAGTTCTTC.

CDR3 protein: CASTHDQGFTDTQYF. The CDR3 DNA sequence: TGTGCCAGCACTCACGACCAGGGATTCACAGATACGCAGTATTTT. This chain uses TRBV5-6 with TRBJ2-3; tentatively, D is TRBD1 (5 bases). CDR1 and CDR2 (germline): SGHDT, YYEEEE. CDR3 size: 15 residues. The V end was cut by 6 bases, the J end by 2 bases, with 16 bases between.